This TCR beta chain was identified in a study of radiotherapy plus CTLA-4 blockade in lung cancer. Study summary: Approximately 18% of patients responded objectively, and approximately 31% achieved disease control. Findings and caveats of the study: Researchers report tumor-derived TCR clones expanding in blood after radiotherapy plus ipilimumab.

On this clone itself: Antigen unknown.

The assay was immunoSEQ multiplex PCR, and TCRdb's table has in-frame clones only and misses some. Of 50,000 to 60,000 clones listed, roughly four fifths are singletons. Germline CDR1 SEHNR, CDR2 FQNEAQ (reference sequence). The CDR3 extends over 11 amino acids. Trimming pared 0 bases from V and 7 bases from J, leaving 4 bases between. CTLA-4 blockade with ipilimumab, together with focal radiation, was given to patients with chemo-refractory metastatic non-small-cell lung cancer. The receptor was isolated from a human donor with non-small cell lung cancer whose response to radiotherapy plus ipilimumab could not be evaluated. V gene TRBV7-9 combines with J gene TRBJ2-7; no firm D call. The input for sequencing was peripheral blood, taken from a patient treated with radiotherapy plus ipilimumab. The CDR3 DNA follows: TGTGCCAGCAGCTTAGCGAGGGAGCAGTACTTC. It specifies CASSLAREQYF. Complete variable domain (other parts from reference TRBV7-9 and TRBJ2-7): DTGVSQNPRHKITKRGQNVTFRCDPISEHNRLYWYRQTLGQGPEFLTYFQNEAQLEKSRLLSDRFSAERPKGSFSTLEIQRTEQGDSAMYLCASSLAREQYFGPGTRLTVT.